This TCR beta chain came from a study of shared clonotypes between healthy human individuals. Germline lookup yields CDR1 SGDLS and CDR2 YYNGEE. Trimming removed 7 bases at V and 0 bases at J, with 16 bases between. There are 15 residues in the CDR3. Here immunoSEQ multiplex PCR was the method, and the copy in TCRdb shows in-frame clones only, minus some. The top ten clones hold 0.1% to 0.15% of a sample with about 2 million clones, 85% to 95% of them seen once. Naive CD4+ cells were CD45RA-selected; the remaining cells were memory. Sequenced material: naive CD4+ T cells sorted from blood. Stated subset: CD45RA+ positively selected. The genes are TRBV9 and TRBJ1-2; D may be TRBD1 (5 bases). The receptor's source is a man aged 18 to 29 in good health. The CDR3 coding sequence is TGTGCCAGCGCCCTTCGAGGGGATTCTAACTATGGCTACACCTTC. It is translated as CASALRGDSNYGYTF.